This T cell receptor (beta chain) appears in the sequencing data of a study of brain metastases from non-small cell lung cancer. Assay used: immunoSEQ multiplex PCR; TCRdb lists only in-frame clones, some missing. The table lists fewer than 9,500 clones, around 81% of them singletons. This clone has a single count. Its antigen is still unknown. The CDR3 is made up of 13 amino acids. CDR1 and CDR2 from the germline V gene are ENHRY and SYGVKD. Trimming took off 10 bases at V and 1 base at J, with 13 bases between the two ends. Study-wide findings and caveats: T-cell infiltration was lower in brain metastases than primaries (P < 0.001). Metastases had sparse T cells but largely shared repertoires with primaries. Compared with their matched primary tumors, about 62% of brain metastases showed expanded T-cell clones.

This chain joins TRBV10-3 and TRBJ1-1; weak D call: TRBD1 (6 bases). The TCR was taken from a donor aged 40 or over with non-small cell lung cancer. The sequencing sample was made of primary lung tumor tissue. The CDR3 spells CATRPGQNTEAFF. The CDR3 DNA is TGTGCCACGCGACCGGGACAGAACACTGAAGCTTTCTTT.